These 20 T cell receptor beta chains share one sample of origin, sequenced in a study of blood T cell repertoires in COVID-19. Only in-frame clones appear in the TCRdb table, and some are missing; sequencing was by immunoSEQ multiplex PCR. The sample contains roughly 180,000 clones, approximately 80% of which appear only once. The source material was PBMCs or T cells enriched from blood (not recorded which). These receptors were taken from a man aged 55 to 70 who had been exposed to COVID-19.

CDR3 region: CASSRSTQAPEAFF. CDR3 DNA: TGTGCCAGCAGCCGCTCCACACAGGCTCCTGAAGCTTTCTTT. This sequence joins TRBV6-5 and TRBJ1-1; D might be TRBD1 (5 bases). Looked up from germline, CDR1 is MNHEY and CDR2 is SVGAGI. The V and J ends lost 6 bases and 6 bases respectively, with 17 bases between them. CDR3 length: 14 residues.

The rearrangement joins TRBV30 to TRBJ2-1; 10 nucleotides line up with TRBD2. Germline values: CDR1 GTSNPN, CDR2 SVGIG (reference sequence). This CDR3 is built from 14 residues. The V and J ends lost 3 bases and 3 bases, in that order; junction bases with no gene match: 2. DNA for the CDR3: TGTGCCTGGAGAAGCGGGAGGGACTACAATGAGCAGTTCTTC. Translation: CAWRSGRDYNEQFF.

V usage is TRBV7-9 and J usage is TRBJ2-7; weak D call: TRBD2 (5 bases). The CDR3 runs to 15 residues. Per germline, CDR1 SEHNR and CDR2 FQNEAQ (reference sequence). The V gene lost 0 bases and the J gene lost 2 bases, with 11 bases spanning the gap. Here the CDR3 DNA reads TGTGCCAGCAGCTTAGCGCACGGGGAAACCTACGAGCAGTACTTC. Its translation is CASSLAHGETYEQYF.

CDR3 DNA sequence: TGTGCCAGCCAAACAGGGGGCGCGGATCAGCCCCAGCATTTT. As protein: CASQTGGADQPQHF. This chain joins TRBV6-5 and TRBJ1-5, with 9 bases matching TRBD1. This CDR3 is 14 amino acids long. Germline-derived CDR1 and CDR2 are MNHEY and SVGAGI. The V and J ends lost 8 bases and 5 bases, in that order; junction bases with no gene match: 7.

This sequence joins TRBV12-3 or TRBV12-4 and TRBJ1-1, with 7 positions matching TRBD1. The CDR3 sequence is 12 residues long. The V and J ends lost 5 bases and 10 bases, in that order; junction bases with no gene match: 7. CDR3 bases: TGTGCCAGCAGTCCGGGACAGTCGAGAGCTTTCTTT. Translated: CASSPGQSRAFF.

This sequence joins TRBV19 and TRBJ1-1; 7 nucleotides align to TRBD1. V gave up 3 bases and J gave up 1 base; unmatched junction bases: 5. The germline V gene encodes CDR1 LNHDA and CDR2 SQIVND (reference sequence). CDR3 size: 15 residues. CDR3 amino acids: CASSITGVQNTEAFF. DNA for the CDR3: TGTGCCAGTAGTATTACAGGGGTCCAGAACACTGAAGCTTTCTTT.

The rearrangement uses TRBV5-4 and TRBJ2-2; D is perhaps TRBD1 (8 bases). The germline V gene encodes CDR1 SGHNT and CDR2 YYREEE (reference sequence). This CDR3 has 15 amino acids. V shed 4 bases and J shed 5 bases, with 15 bases lying between them. CDR3 DNA sequence: TGTGCCAGCAGCACCGGACAGGGAGGGACCGGGGAGCTGTTTTTT. This gives the protein CASSTGQGGTGELFF.

Only a few counts were recorded for this clone. This chain uses TRBV28 with TRBJ1-2; D is perhaps TRBD1 (5 bases). CDR1 and CDR2 from the germline V gene are MDHEN and SYDVKM. The CDR3 covers 11 residues. Trimming stripped 8 bases from V and 4 bases from J, with 8 bases between. This CDR3 reads CASGGGYGYTF. The CDR3 bases are TGTGCCAGCGGCGGGGGCTATGGCTACACCTTC.

This clone appeared a single time. The J gene is TRBJ2-1, the V gene TRBV7-2; D is ambiguous. The germline V gene has CDR1 SGHTA and CDR2 FQGNSA. V was trimmed by 3 bases and J by 9 bases, leaving 15 bases between them. CDR3 size: 14 residues. This CDR3 is CASSFPFRLSEQFF. DNA for the CDR3: TGTGCCAGCAGCTTCCCCTTCCGTTTGAGTGAGCAGTTCTTC.

V is TRBV29-1 and J is TRBJ1-2; D is undetermined. Looked up from germline, CDR1 is SQVTM and CDR2 is ANQGSEA. V lost 3 bases to trimming and J lost 4 bases, with 9 bases between them. The CDR3 is 12 amino acids. The CDR3 loop reads CSVDPSTYGYTF. CDR3 DNA: TGCAGCGTTGACCCGTCTACCTATGGCTACACCTTC.

This clone has only a few counts. V and J are TRBV6-2 or TRBV6-3 and TRBJ2-7, with 10 bases matching TRBD2. Germline V CDR1 and CDR2: MNHEY, SVGEGT. Trimming removed 5 bases from V and 2 bases from J; junction bases left unmatched: 6. The CDR3 runs 15 residues. The CDR3 nucleotides read TGTGCCAGCAGTAAACTAGCGGGACTGGCCTACGAGCAGTACTTC. The encoded protein is CASSKLAGLAYEQYF.

This clone was counted many times. The chain employs TRBV2 and TRBJ2-6, with no clear D. CDR1 and CDR2 from the germline V gene are SNHLY and FYNNEI. The V end was cut by 2 bases, the J end by 0 bases, with 2 bases between. There are 14 residues in the CDR3. The CDR3 region is CASSELSGANVLTF. CDR3 nucleotide sequence: TGTGCCAGCAGTGAACTCTCTGGGGCCAACGTCCTGACTTTC.

This clone has ten or more counts. V is TRBV6-1 and J is TRBJ2-1, with 8 nucleotides matching TRBD1. Germline CDR1 MNHNS, CDR2 SASEGT. V lost 1 base, J lost 6 bases, and 14 bases stayed unmatched. This CDR3 has 18 residues. CDR3 residues: CASSEVAGGAMWGNEQFF. The CDR3 nucleotides read TGTGCCAGCAGTGAAGTGGCAGGGGGCGCGATGTGGGGCAATGAGCAGTTCTTC.

The chain employs TRBV5-6 and TRBJ1-3; D is uncertain. The V gene's germline CDR1 is SGHDT and CDR2 YYEEEE. The CDR3 length is 13 residues. V was trimmed by 0 bases and J by 4 bases, leaving 5 bases between them. DNA of the CDR3: TGTGCCAGCAGCTTGGACACAGGAAACACCATATATTTT. Its protein is CASSLDTGNTIYF.

This clone was recorded many times. The chain has TRBV10-3 and TRBJ2-7; 11 bases fit TRBD1. V trimming: 10 bases; J trimming: 6 bases; junction bases outside the gene matches: 5. The CDR3 sequence is 12 residues long. Germline CDR1 reads ENHRY; CDR2 reads SYGVKD. The CDR3 coding sequence is TGTGCCACCGAGGACAGGGGGCCCGAGCAGTACTTC. Its translation is CATEDRGPEQYF.

V gene TRBV9 combines with J gene TRBJ2-4, with a possible D match to TRBD2 (5 bases). Germline V gene data show CDR1 as SGDLS and CDR2 as YYNGEE. The CDR3 length is 14 residues. Trimming left V 3 bases short and J 1 base short, with 8 bases between. DNA for the CDR3: TGTGCCAGCAGCGCCCCGGGGGCCAAAAACATTCAGTACTTC. Its protein product is CASSAPGAKNIQYF.

This clone was detected only a few times. The V gene is TRBV12-3 or TRBV12-4, the J gene TRBJ1-2; TRBD1 might be the D (6 bases). CDR3 length equals 13 residues. Trimming stripped 6 bases from V and 8 bases from J, with 16 bases between. In DNA, the CDR3 is TGTGCCAGCAGAGGGGGACAAGGCGGCGGCTACACCTTC. Translating it yields CASRGGQGGGYTF.

The chain carries TRBV5-8 and TRBJ1-5; TRBD1 is a possible D gene (6 bases). Germline CDR1 reads SGHTS; CDR2 reads YDEGEE. The CDR3 is 16 amino acids. The V end lost 2 bases, the J end lost 4 bases, and 16 bases lay between the germline ends. CDR3 DNA: TGTGCCAGCAGCTTCAGGGGATGGGCGACGAATCAGCCCCAGCATTTT. Its protein product is CASSFRGWATNQPQHF. Variable domain in full (rest from reference TRBV5-8 and TRBJ1-5): EAGVTQSPTHLIKTRGQQATLRCSPISGHTSVYWYQQALGLGLQFLLWYDEGEERNRGNFPPRFSGRQFPNYSSELNVNALELEDSALYLCASSFRGWATNQPQHFGDGTRLSIL.

This rearrangement joins TRBV5-1 to TRBJ1-3; TRBD1 aligns across 9 bases. V lost 2 bases, J lost 0 bases, and 9 bases stayed unmatched. CDR3 length: 18 residues. CDR1 SGHRS and CDR2 YFSETQ come from the germline V gene. This chain's CDR3 is CASSLEPGQGTSGNTIYF. In DNA form, the CDR3 reads TGCGCCAGCAGCTTAGAACCGGGACAGGGAACCTCTGGAAACACCATATATTTT.

The chain is built from TRBV30 and TRBJ1-1; TRBD1 matches at 10 bases. CDR1 is GTSNPN and CDR2 is SVGIG in the germline V gene (reference sequence). The trim removed 5 bases at V and 7 bases at J, leaving 7 bases unmatched. The CDR3 is 13 amino acids. CDR3: CAWGWGQGSEAFF. The DNA of the CDR3 is TGTGCCTGGGGGTGGGGACAGGGGAGTGAAGCTTTCTTT.